This entry features one T cell receptor (beta chain) sequence. This clonotype was counted only a few times. Its antigen is currently not known. Base-call qualities are not available, and no considerably larger clone is one nucleotide away. The receptor library was made with 5' RACE. The instrument was an Illumina HiSeq 2000. Template switching introduced a universal primer binding site; the final cDNA contained a unique molecular identifier, enabling accurate counting of TCR cDNA molecules. Specific primers in the conserved constant-segment region were used to synthesize first-strand cDNA for the TCR alpha and beta chains. To control for contamination, every cDNA library carried two barcodes: a SMART-Mk sample barcode plus Illumina barcodes. TruSeq adapter sequences along with Illumina sample barcodes were introduced in two successive PCR steps. The Illumina HiSeq platform was used with custom primers to sequence TCR alpha and beta cDNA libraries. Per the source publication's procedure: Raw reads were processed with MiGEC to extract unique molecular identifiers, and MiXCR was used to determine CDR3 positions. For each individual, recombination models were inferred using an EM algorithm with the repgenHMM and IGoR tools. Shared clonotypes were analyzed with the tcR package in R, and sharing was normalized by the product of cloneset sizes. To study raw recombination without the effects of thymic and clonal selection, out-of-frame nonproductive sequences were analyzed. The public reads were run again by TCRdb, first through fastp at Q25 and then through MiXCR, and only productive beta chains were kept. Every distinct CDR3 protein forms one entry, paired with its most common genes and DNA. These V and J calls are TCRdb output, not the study's own analysis. Counted in this sample were about 810,000 distinct CDR3 sequences; around 12% of them appeared once. The ten largest clones take up 1.5% to 2% of the sample.

The data derive from a study of identical twins (dated by TCRdb to 2016 to 2018). At the level of the whole study: To test whether fetal clonotypes persist, the study used deep sequencing on TCR alpha and beta repertoires from monozygotic twins, unrelated adults of various ages, and cord blood. To rule out contamination, replicate twin experiments were performed at different times with different library preparation protocols.

CDR1 is given as SGHTA and CDR2 as FQGTGA, both from the germline V gene. V lost 4 bases and J lost 1 base; the stretch between them is 7 bases long. Spanning cysteine to phenylalanine, the CDR3 consists of 13 amino acids. Only the CDR3 portion is preserved as DNA: 39 bases, with reading frame beginning at the first base. Only healthy Caucasian donors were included. Three pairs of female monozygotic twins, all aged about 18 to 30 years, made up the twin cohort. Peripheral blood mononuclear cells were used as the source from which RNA for TCR libraries was isolated. The full study reports these points: Invariant T cells such as MAIT and iNKT could partly confound zero-insertion analyses, though diverse VJ usage argued against this for most clonotypes. Compared with coincidental sharing between unrelated individuals, an excess of low generation-probability sequences was observed among out-of-frame TCR alpha sequences shared between twins. In monozygotic twins, recombination models systematically underestimated out-of-frame TCR alpha sharing, but the models matched the sharing seen between unrelated individuals. Fewer insertions were carried by abundant cord blood beta clonotypes; a weaker similar trend was observed in young adult naive repertoires, while no such trend was observed in memory repertoires. Because the same donors could not be followed over many years, the conclusions depended on cross-sectional statistical analysis. Excess twin sharing in beta out-of-frame sequences was weaker because fewer shared sequences lowered the signal-to-noise ratio.

The same sample was also studied in work on yellow fever vaccine responses in identical twins. The second investigation adds: The T cell response to vaccination in identical twins was reported by the authors to appear partly convergent and partly personalized. Focusing on identical twins, the study followed the T cell clones that responded to the vaccine, and did so with precision.

Recombination joined TRBV7-3 with TRBJ1-1; no confident D gene assignment can be made. This sequence was found in a woman under 30 in good health. Sequencing input: PBMCs. The CDR3 is CASSSEGNTEAFF. The nucleotide sequence reads as follows: TGTGCCAGCAGCTCCGAGGGGAACACTGAAGCTTTCTTT.